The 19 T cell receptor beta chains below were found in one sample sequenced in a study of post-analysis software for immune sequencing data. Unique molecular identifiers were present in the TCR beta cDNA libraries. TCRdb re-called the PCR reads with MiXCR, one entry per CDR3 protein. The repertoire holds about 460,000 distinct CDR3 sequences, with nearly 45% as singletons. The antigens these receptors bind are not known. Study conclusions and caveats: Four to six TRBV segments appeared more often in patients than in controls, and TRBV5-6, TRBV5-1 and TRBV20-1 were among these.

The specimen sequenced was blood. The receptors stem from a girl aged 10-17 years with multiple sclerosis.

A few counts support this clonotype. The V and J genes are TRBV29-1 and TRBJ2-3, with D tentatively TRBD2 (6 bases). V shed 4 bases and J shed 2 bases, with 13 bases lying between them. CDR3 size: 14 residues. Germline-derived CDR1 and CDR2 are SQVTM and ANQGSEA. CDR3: CSVVSSGATDTQYF. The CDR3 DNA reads TGCAGCGTTGTAAGTAGCGGAGCCACAGATACGCAGTATTTT.

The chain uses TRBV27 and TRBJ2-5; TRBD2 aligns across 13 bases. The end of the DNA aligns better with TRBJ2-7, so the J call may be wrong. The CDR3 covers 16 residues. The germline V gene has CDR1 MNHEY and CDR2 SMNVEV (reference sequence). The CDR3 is CASSQPGLAGNYEQYF. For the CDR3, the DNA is TGTGCCAGCAGTCAACCGGGACTAGCGGGAAATTACGAGCAGTACTTC.

The CDR3 nucleotides read TGTGCCAGCAGTCTCGGACAGGGTGGTTTCTCTGAAGCTTTCTTT. It specifies CASSLGQGGFSEAFF. The chain has TRBV6-5 and TRBJ1-1; 8 positions match TRBD1. CDR1 and CDR2 from the germline V gene are MNHEY and SVGAGI. V lost 5 bases, J lost 6 bases, and 11 bases stayed unmatched. The CDR3 is 15 amino acids.

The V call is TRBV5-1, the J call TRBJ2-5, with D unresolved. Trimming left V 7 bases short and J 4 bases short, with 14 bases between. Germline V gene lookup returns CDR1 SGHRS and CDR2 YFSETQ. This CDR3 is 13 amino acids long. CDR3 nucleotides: TGCGCCAGCGCCCTAGAATGGGGAGAGACCCAGTACTTC. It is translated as CASALEWGETQYF.

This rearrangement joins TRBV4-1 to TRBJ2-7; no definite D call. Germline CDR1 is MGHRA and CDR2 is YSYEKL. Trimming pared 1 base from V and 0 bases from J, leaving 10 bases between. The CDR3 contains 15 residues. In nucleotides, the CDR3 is TGCGCCAGCAGCCAAGTTAGGGCCAGCTCCTACGAGCAGTACTTC. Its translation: CASSQVRASSYEQYF.

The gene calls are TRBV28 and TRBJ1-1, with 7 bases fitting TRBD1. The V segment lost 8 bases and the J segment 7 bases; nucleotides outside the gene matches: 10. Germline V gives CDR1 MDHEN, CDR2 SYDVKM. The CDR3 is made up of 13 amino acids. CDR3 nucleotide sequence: TGTGCCAGCGGTTCGACAGGGAACGATGAAGCTTTCTTT. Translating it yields CASGSTGNDEAFF.

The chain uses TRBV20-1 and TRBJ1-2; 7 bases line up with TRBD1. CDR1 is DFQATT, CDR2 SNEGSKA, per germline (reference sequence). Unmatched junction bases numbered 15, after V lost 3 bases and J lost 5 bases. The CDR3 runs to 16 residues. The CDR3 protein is CSASNSRDSDRYGYTF. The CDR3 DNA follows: TGCAGTGCTAGTAATTCCCGGGACAGCGATCGATATGGCTACACCTTC.

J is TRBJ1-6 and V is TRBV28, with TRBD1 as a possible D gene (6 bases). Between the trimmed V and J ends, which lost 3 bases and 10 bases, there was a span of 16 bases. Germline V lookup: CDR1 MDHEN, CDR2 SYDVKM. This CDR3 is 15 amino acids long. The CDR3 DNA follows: TGTGCCAGCAGTTTTCTCCGGGGGGCTGGGTCACCCCTCCACTTT. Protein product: CASSFLRGAGSPLHF.

For the CDR3, the DNA is TGCAGCGTAGCCCAAGGGACAGGGGTATACAATGAGCAGTTCTTC. Translating it yields CSVAQGTGVYNEQFF. The V and J genes are TRBV29-1 and TRBJ2-1, with 10 bases that match TRBD1. The germline CDR1 and CDR2 sequences are SQVTM and ANQGSEA. This CDR3 spans 15 amino acids. Trimming removed 6 bases from V and 4 bases from J; junction bases left unmatched: 9.

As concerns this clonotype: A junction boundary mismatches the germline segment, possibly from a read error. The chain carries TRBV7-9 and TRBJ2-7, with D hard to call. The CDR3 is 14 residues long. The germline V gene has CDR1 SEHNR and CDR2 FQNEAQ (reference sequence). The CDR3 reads CASSLADGSYKQYF. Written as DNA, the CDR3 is TGTGCCAGCAGCTTGGCGGACGGGTCCTACAAGCAGTACTTC. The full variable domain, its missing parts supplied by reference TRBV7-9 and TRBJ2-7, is DTGVSQNPRHKITKRGQNVTFRCDPISEHNRLYWYRQTLGQGPEFLTYFQNEAQLEKSRLLSDRFSAERPKGSFSTLEIQRTEQGDSAMYLCASSLADGSYKQYFGPGTRLTVT.

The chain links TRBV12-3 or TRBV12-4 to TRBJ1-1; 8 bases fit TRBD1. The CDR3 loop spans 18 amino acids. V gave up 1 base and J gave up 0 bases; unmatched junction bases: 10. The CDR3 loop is CASSLVPGQEHMNTEAFF. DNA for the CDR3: TGTGCCAGCAGTTTAGTACCGGGACAGGAGCACATGAACACTGAAGCTTTCTTT.

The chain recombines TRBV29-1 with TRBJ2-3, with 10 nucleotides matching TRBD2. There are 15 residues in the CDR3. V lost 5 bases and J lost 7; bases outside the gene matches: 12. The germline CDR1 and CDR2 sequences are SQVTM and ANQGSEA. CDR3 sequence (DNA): TGCAGCGTTAAGGGGCTAGCGGGAGAATCGTATACGCAGTATTTT. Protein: CSVKGLAGESYTQYF.

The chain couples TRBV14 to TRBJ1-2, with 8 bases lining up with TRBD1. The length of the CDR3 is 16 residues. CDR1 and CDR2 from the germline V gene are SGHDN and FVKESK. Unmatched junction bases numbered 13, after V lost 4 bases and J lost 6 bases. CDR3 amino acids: CASSPRSPGGDDGYTF. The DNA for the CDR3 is TGTGCCAGCAGCCCACGTTCCCCAGGGGGCGATGATGGCTACACCTTC.

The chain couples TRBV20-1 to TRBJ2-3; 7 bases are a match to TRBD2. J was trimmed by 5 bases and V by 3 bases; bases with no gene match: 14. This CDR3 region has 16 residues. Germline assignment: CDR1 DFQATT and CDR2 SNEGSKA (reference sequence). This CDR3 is CSASGSLGLEGDTQYF. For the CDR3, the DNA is TGCAGTGCTAGCGGAAGCTTAGGACTAGAAGGAGATACGCAGTATTTT.

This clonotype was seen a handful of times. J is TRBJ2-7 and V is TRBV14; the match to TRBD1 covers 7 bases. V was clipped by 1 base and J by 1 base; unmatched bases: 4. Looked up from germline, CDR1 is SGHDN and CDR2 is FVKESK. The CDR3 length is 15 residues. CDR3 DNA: TGTGCCAGCAGCCAAGGGGACAGTCTTTCCTACGAGCAGTACTTC. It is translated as CASSQGDSLSYEQYF.

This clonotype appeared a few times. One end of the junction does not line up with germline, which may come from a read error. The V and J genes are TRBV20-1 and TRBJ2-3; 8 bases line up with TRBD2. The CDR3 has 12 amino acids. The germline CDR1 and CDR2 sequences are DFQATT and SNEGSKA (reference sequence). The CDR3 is CSGDLVGDTQYF. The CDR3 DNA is TGTAGCGGGGACTTGGTCGGGGATACGCAGTATTTT.

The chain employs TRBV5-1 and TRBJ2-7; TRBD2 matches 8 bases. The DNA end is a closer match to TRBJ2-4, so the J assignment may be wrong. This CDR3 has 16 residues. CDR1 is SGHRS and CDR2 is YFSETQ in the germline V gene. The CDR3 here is CASSLSGGPSGNIQYF. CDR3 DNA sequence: TGCGCCAGCAGCTTGTCGGGAGGGCCCTCGGGGAACATTCAGTACTTC.

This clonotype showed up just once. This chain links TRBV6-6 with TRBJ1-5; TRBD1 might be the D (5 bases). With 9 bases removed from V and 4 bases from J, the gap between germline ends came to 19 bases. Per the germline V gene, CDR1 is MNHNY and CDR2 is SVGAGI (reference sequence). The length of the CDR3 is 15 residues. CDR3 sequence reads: CASQLQAGSNQPQHF. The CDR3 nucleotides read TGTGCCAGTCAGTTACAGGCAGGGAGTAATCAGCCCCAGCATTTT.

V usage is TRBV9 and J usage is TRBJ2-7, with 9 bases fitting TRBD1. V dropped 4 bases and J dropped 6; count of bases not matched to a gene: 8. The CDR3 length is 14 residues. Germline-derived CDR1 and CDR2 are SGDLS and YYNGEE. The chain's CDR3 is CASSNRDRVGEQYF. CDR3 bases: TGTGCCAGCAGCAACCGGGACAGGGTTGGCGAGCAGTACTTC.